These 21 T cell receptor beta chains were all obtained from the same sample, sequenced in a study of lymphopenia after photon versus proton radiotherapy. Repertoires were generated with immunoSEQ multiplex PCR, while TCRdb's copy carries only in-frame clones and drops some. The table shows around 20,000 clones, with about 89% occurring only once. Sample: peripheral blood, taken from a patient treated with proton-based radiotherapy. All receptors derive from a man older than 75 with esophageal cancer.

The chain carries TRBV9 and TRBJ1-2; no firm D call. The germline V gene encodes CDR1 SGDLS and CDR2 YYNGEE. The V gene lost 0 bases and the J gene lost 3 bases, with 15 bases spanning the gap. The CDR3 totals 16 residues. CDR3 nucleotides: TGTGCCAGCAGCGTAGTTCTCCGATTGGGGTACTATGGCTACACCTTC. It encodes CASSVVLRLGYYGYTF.

The chain has TRBV5-1 and TRBJ2-1; tentative D call: TRBD1 (5 bases). The V end was cut by 0 bases, the J end by 2 bases, with 9 bases between. The CDR3 covers 15 residues. Germline V gene data show CDR1 as SGHRS and CDR2 as YFSETQ. The DNA for the CDR3 is TGCGCCAGCAGCTTGGGGCAGGGTCCCTACAATGAGCAGTTCTTC. Its protein product is CASSLGQGPYNEQFF.

This rearrangement joins TRBV27 to TRBJ1-1, with 8 bases fitting TRBD1. The junction had 3 bases not matched to a gene; V was cut back by 4 bases and J by 2 bases. Germline CDR1 and CDR2: MNHEY and SMNVEV (reference sequence). The CDR3 covers 14 residues. DNA of the CDR3: TGTGCCAGCAGTTGGACAGGGTACAACACTGAAGCTTTCTTT. This translates into CASSWTGYNTEAFF.

The chain links TRBV9 to TRBJ2-7; D is possibly TRBD2 (6 bases). Germline V gene data show CDR1 as SGDLS and CDR2 as YYNGEE. The CDR3 is 15 amino acids. The V and J ends lost 0 bases and 0 bases respectively, with 10 bases between them. CDR3 residues: CASSVGAGSSYEQYF. CDR3 DNA: TGTGCCAGCAGCGTAGGGGCGGGGAGCTCCTACGAGCAGTACTTC.

The rearrangement links TRBV7-2 to TRBJ2-3; no clear D. Trimming left V 4 bases short and J 1 base short, with 6 bases between. The CDR3 extends over 13 amino acids. Germline CDR1 reads SGHTA; CDR2 reads FQGNSA. The CDR3 region has the DNA TGTGCCAGCAGCTGGACGGGCACAGATACGCAGTATTTT. Protein sequence: CASSWTGTDTQYF.

The rearrangement joins TRBV18 to TRBJ2-1, with D possibly matching TRBD2 (5 bases). Germline V gene sequence: CDR1 KGHSH, CDR2 LQKENI. V was pared by 2 bases and J by 12 bases, with 11 bases between. The CDR3 covers 12 residues. CDR3 in amino acids: CASSPSRGWQFF. Here the CDR3 DNA reads TGTGCCAGCTCACCATCCCGGGGTTGGCAGTTCTTC.

The rearrangement links TRBV5-1 to TRBJ2-5; 13 bases are shared with TRBD2. The CDR3 runs to 19 residues. The V gene's germline CDR1 is SGHRS and CDR2 YFSETQ. Trimming at V came to 3 bases and at J to 1 base, leaving 12 bases not matched to a gene. CDR3 nucleotide sequence: TGCGCCAGCAGCTCACCCGTAAAGACTAGCGGGGGGATCCAAGAGACCCAGTACTTC. Its protein is CASSSPVKTSGGIQETQYF.

V usage is TRBV5-1 and J usage is TRBJ2-5; D uncertain. The V gene's germline CDR1 is SGHRS and CDR2 YFSETQ. The CDR3 sequence is 14 residues long. Trimming cost V 0 bases and J 6 bases, with 12 bases left between them. The CDR3 DNA sequence: TGCGCCAGCAGCTTGGAGCTGGCCCCAAAGACCCAGTACTTC. As protein: CASSLELAPKTQYF.

The V and J genes are TRBV9 and TRBJ2-2; TRBD2 might be the D (6 bases). Trimming pared 3 bases from V and 4 bases from J, leaving 10 bases between. The V gene's germline CDR1 is SGDLS and CDR2 YYNGEE. This CDR3 is built from 14 residues. The CDR3 loop is CASSAGLLTGELFF. CDR3 bases: TGTGCCAGCAGCGCGGGACTTCTCACCGGGGAGCTGTTTTTT. Combining the CDR3 with reference TRBV9 and TRBJ2-2 gives the whole variable domain DSGVTQTPKHLITATGQRVTLRCSPRSGDLSVYWYQQSLDQGLQFLIQYYNGEERAKGNILERFSAQQFPDLHSELNLSSLELGDSALYFCASSAGLLTGELFFGEGSRLTVL.

This chain uses TRBV4-1 with TRBJ2-3, with TRBD1 matching 7 bases. Looked up from germline, CDR1 is MGHRA and CDR2 is YSYEKL. The CDR3 loop spans 17 amino acids. The V and J ends lost 3 bases and 2 bases, in that order; junction bases with no gene match: 11. The CDR3 DNA reads as TGCGCCAGCAGCCACCTCCGGGACAGCAAGCCCACAGATACGCAGTATTTT. Its translation is CASSHLRDSKPTDTQYF.

The chain combines TRBV5-6 with TRBJ1-1; D not resolved. CDR3 length: 16 amino acids. Trimming left V 2 bases short and J 0 bases short, with 14 bases between. Germline lookup yields CDR1 SGHDT and CDR2 YYEEEE. DNA for the CDR3: TGTGCCAGCAGCTTAAGGCCAAAGTCCATGAACACTGAAGCTTTCTTT. Protein sequence: CASSLRPKSMNTEAFF. The complete variable domain, with remaining parts taken from reference TRBV5-6 and TRBJ1-1, reads DAGVTQSPTHLIKTRGQQVTLRCSPKSGHDTVSWYQQALGQGPQFIFQYYEEEERQRGNFPDRFSGHQFPNYSSELNVNALLLGDSALYLCASSLRPKSMNTEAFFGQGTRLTVV.

The J gene is TRBJ1-1, the V gene TRBV30; D perhaps matches TRBD1 (5 bases). Per germline, CDR1 GTSNPN and CDR2 SVGIG (reference sequence). There are 11 residues in the CDR3. Trimming pared 2 bases from V and 10 bases from J, leaving 11 bases between. The CDR3 nucleotides read TGTGCCTGGAGTCGGGGGAGTAGAGCTTTCTTT. Translating gives CAWSRGSRAFF.

J is TRBJ2-7 and V is TRBV11-2; maybe TRBD1 (5 bases). The CDR3 totals 15 residues. The V end lost 4 bases, the J end lost 2 bases, and 15 bases lay between the germline ends. Germline lookup yields CDR1 SGHAT and CDR2 FQNNGV. The CDR3 DNA follows: TGTGCCAGCAGCTATCCCCCAGGACAACCCTACGAGCAGTACTTC. Amino acid sequence: CASSYPPGQPYEQYF.

This chain uses TRBV27 with TRBJ2-5, with D unresolved. Germline CDR1 and CDR2: MNHEY and SMNVEV (reference sequence). The CDR3 covers 15 residues. Trimming removed 2 bases from V and 5 bases from J, with 15 bases in between. CDR3: CASSLALGYGETQYF. DNA for the CDR3: TGTGCCAGCAGTTTAGCTCTGGGTTACGGGGAGACCCAGTACTTC.

This clone came up a few times. V and J are TRBV5-6 and TRBJ1-4; D is uncertain. CDR3 size: 15 residues. Germline CDR1 is SGHDT and CDR2 is YYEEEE. V dropped 0 bases and J dropped 8 bases, with 14 bases sitting between them. CDR3: CASSLGVGRAEKLFF. CDR3 DNA sequence: TGTGCCAGCAGCTTGGGAGTGGGAAGAGCCGAAAAACTGTTTTTT.

The V call is TRBV5-1, the J call TRBJ2-7; 10 positions match TRBD1. The CDR3 consists of 15 residues. Germline V gene sequence: CDR1 SGHRS, CDR2 YFSETQ. Trimming took 4 bases from V and 5 from J; bases not matched to a gene: 9. In nucleotides, the CDR3 is TGCGCCAGCAGCGAAATGGGACAGGGGCTGAACGAGCAGTACTTC. This gives the protein CASSEMGQGLNEQYF.

This clone came up once. The chain is built from TRBV5-1 and TRBJ2-3; 9 positions match TRBD2. Germline values: CDR1 SGHRS, CDR2 YFSETQ. This CDR3 has 16 amino acids. The V gene end was trimmed by 0 bases and the J gene end by 5 bases; junction bases not matched to a gene: 7. CDR3 sequence reads: CASSLAASREGDTQYF. The CDR3 DNA reads as TGCGCCAGCAGCTTGGCGGCTTCGCGGGAGGGAGATACGCAGTATTTT.

The chain couples TRBV7-9 to TRBJ2-2; tentative D call: TRBD2 (5 bases). Germline lookup yields CDR1 SEHNR and CDR2 FQNEAQ (reference sequence). V was trimmed by 5 bases and J by 1 base, leaving 8 bases between them. This CDR3 has 14 amino acids. The CDR3 here is CASSARGNTGELFF. The CDR3, as DNA: TGTGCCAGCAGCGCCCGGGGGAACACCGGGGAGCTGTTTTTT.

V usage is TRBV9 and J usage is TRBJ1-4, with D hard to call. With 2 bases removed from V and 5 bases from J, the gap between germline ends came to 10 bases. The CDR3 consists of 14 residues. Germline CDR1 is SGDLS and CDR2 is YYNGEE. Here the CDR3 reads CASSVSDENEKLFF. The CDR3, as DNA: TGTGCCAGCAGCGTCTCCGATGAGAATGAAAAACTGTTTTTT.

This chain joins TRBV11-2 and TRBJ2-5; D is undetermined. Between the trimmed V and J ends, which lost 1 base and 4 bases, there was a span of 7 bases. CDR1 is SGHAT and CDR2 is FQNNGV in the germline V gene. CDR3 length: 13 residues. The CDR3 DNA sequence: TGTGCCAGCAGCTTAGGGTCTCGAGAGACCCAGTACTTC. Translation: CASSLGSRETQYF.

V usage is TRBV19 and J usage is TRBJ2-6; a possible D gene is TRBD2 (7 bases). The V gene's germline CDR1 is LNHDA and CDR2 SQIVND (reference sequence). CDR3 length equals 18 residues. Trimming cost V 5 bases and J 5 bases, with 22 bases left between them. CDR3 in DNA: TGTGCCAGTAGTGCGGGGGACATATCTTTACCCTGGGCCAACGTCCTGACTTTC. This translates into CASSAGDISLPWANVLTF.